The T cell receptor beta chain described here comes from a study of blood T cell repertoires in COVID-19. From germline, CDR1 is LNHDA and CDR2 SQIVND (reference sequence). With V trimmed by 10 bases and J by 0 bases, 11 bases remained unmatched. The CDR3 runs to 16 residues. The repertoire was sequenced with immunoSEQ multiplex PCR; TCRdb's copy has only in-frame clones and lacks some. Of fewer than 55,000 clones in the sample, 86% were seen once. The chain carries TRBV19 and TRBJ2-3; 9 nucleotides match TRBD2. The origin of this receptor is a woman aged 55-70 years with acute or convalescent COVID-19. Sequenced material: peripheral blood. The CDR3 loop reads CATASKAGGSTDTQYF. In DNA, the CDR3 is TGTGCCACCGCTTCAAAGGCGGGAGGGAGCACAGATACGCAGTATTTT.